The 26 T cell receptor beta chains below all came from one sample that was sequenced in a study of siplizumab effects on memory and regulatory T cells. TCRdb's copy holds only in-frame clones and misses some; the assay was immunoSEQ multiplex PCR. The sample consists of about 82,000 clones, roughly 87% of them appearing once. The sequenced sample consisted of Tregs sorted from blood. The source of these receptors is a human donor in good health.

This clone was detected only once. The V call is TRBV7-9, the J call TRBJ1-1; tentative D call: TRBD1 (5 bases). Germline CDR1 and CDR2: SEHNR and FQNEAQ (reference sequence). Deletions cut 7 bases from V and 5 bases from J, with 20 bases between. There are 15 residues in the CDR3. CDR3 coding DNA: TGTGCCAGCACCCCTGGGGCCCTTCGCGGTACTGAAGCTTTCTTT. It is translated as CASTPGALRGTEAFF.

V gene TRBV7-3 combines with J gene TRBJ2-6; D unclear. With 5 bases removed from V and 0 bases from J, the gap between germline ends came to 11 bases. The CDR3 is 16 residues long. Germline values: CDR1 SGHTA, CDR2 FQGTGA. The CDR3 bases are TGTGCCAGCAGCCCGACGGGCAGCTCTGGGGCCAACGTCCTGACTTTC. Amino acid sequence: CASSPTGSSGANVLTF.

This rearrangement joins TRBV19 to TRBJ1-1; D possibly corresponds to TRBD1 (6 bases). Trimming shortened V by 7 bases and J by 5 bases, and 14 bases separated the two germline ends. From germline, CDR1 is LNHDA and CDR2 SQIVND (reference sequence). This CDR3 spans 13 amino acids. In nucleotides, the CDR3 is TGTGCCAGTAACTCTGGGGGGCGAACTGAAGCTTTCTTT. The encoded protein is CASNSGGRTEAFF.

This clone was counted once. The DNA of the CDR3 is TGCGCCAGCAGCCTTCAATCCAGGACAGGGCAAAGGAGCAATCAGCCCCAGCATTTT. Its translation: CASSLQSRTGQRSNQPQHF. The chain carries TRBV5-1 and TRBJ1-5; 8 bases agree with TRBD1. The germline gives CDR1 SGHRS, CDR2 YFSETQ. This CDR3 spans 19 amino acids. V shed 4 bases, J shed 1 base, and the junction held 16 bases outside the gene matches.

V and J are TRBV5-1 and TRBJ2-5; D is possibly TRBD1 or TRBD2 (5 bases each). CDR3 size: 13 residues. Germline V gives CDR1 SGHRS, CDR2 YFSETQ. The V end was cut by 4 bases, the J end by 5 bases, with 12 bases between. CDR3 bases: TGCGCCAGCAGCCTAGGGACCGGGGAGACCCAGTACTTC. This translates into CASSLGTGETQYF.

This clone has a count of ten or more. The chain recombines TRBV6-5 with TRBJ2-5; 11 bases are shared with TRBD2. The germline V gene has CDR1 MNHEY and CDR2 SVGAGI. The ends lost 3 bases at V and 4 bases at J; junction bases unmatched: 4. The CDR3 has 15 amino acids. The CDR3 DNA reads TGTGCCAGCAGTTATAGCGGGGGGGCCGGAGAGACCCAGTACTTC. Protein product: CASSYSGGAGETQYF.

Here the CDR3 reads CASSSGTGTSEQYF. The CDR3 nucleotides are TGTGCCAGCAGCTCCGGGACAGGGACTAGCGAGCAGTACTTC. This chain uses TRBV7-3 with TRBJ2-7; D may be TRBD1 (9 bases). Per the germline V gene, CDR1 is SGHTA and CDR2 is FQGTGA. The length of the CDR3 is 14 residues. Trimming shortened V by 4 bases and J by 6 bases, and 16 bases separated the two germline ends. Full variable domain (outside the CDR3, taken from reference TRBV7-3 and TRBJ2-7): GAGVSQTPSNKVTEKGKYVELRCDPISGHTALYWYRQSLGQGPEFLIYFQGTGAADDSGLPNDRFFAVRPEGSVSTLKIQRTERGDSAVYLCASSSGTGTSEQYFGPGTRLTVT.

The chain has TRBV19 and TRBJ2-2, with TRBD2 identical over 7 bases. Trimming took 6 bases from V and 6 from J; bases not matched to a gene: 7. Looked up from germline, CDR1 is LNHDA and CDR2 is SQIVND (reference sequence). The CDR3 loop spans 14 amino acids. The DNA for the CDR3 is TGTGCCAGTAGCGGGGGGTTTGCGGCCGGGGAGCTGTTTTTT. It specifies CASSGGFAAGELFF.

V is TRBV7-8 and J is TRBJ1-5, with unresolved D. The CDR3 is 15 residues long. V was cut by 6 bases and J by 5 bases, with 17 bases left in between. Germline V gene data show CDR1 as SGHVS and CDR2 as FQNEAQ. CDR3 sequence: CASSYEWGPDQPQHF. The CDR3 DNA reads as TGTGCCAGCAGTTACGAGTGGGGTCCCGATCAGCCCCAGCATTTT.

This clone occurred a few times. The chain combines TRBV5-1 with TRBJ1-2; weak D call: TRBD1 (5 bases). Germline values: CDR1 SGHRS, CDR2 YFSETQ. Trimming took off 0 bases at V and 8 bases at J, with 11 bases between the two ends. The length of the CDR3 is 13 residues. CDR3 amino acids: CASSLGEGYGYTF. For the CDR3, the DNA is TGCGCCAGCAGCTTGGGGGAGGGGTACGGCTACACCTTC.

This chain joins TRBV6-1 and TRBJ1-1; tentative D call: TRBD1 (5 bases). V shed 0 bases and J shed 3 bases, with 17 bases lying between them. The CDR3 totals 17 residues. Germline values: CDR1 MNHNS, CDR2 SASEGT. The CDR3 DNA reads TGTGCCAGCAGTGAAGCGCTTGGGACTCGGAGGCACACTGAAGCTTTCTTT. This codes for CASSEALGTRRHTEAFF.

The sample holds many counts of this clone. Other DNA sequences in this sample translate to the same CDR3. J is TRBJ2-2 and V is TRBV2; no clear D. Trimming pared 1 base from V and 1 base from J, leaving 7 bases between. The germline CDR1 and CDR2 sequences are SNHLY and FYNNEI. The CDR3 runs 15 residues. CDR3 nucleotide sequence: TGTGCCAGCAGTGAAGGACTGCTGAACACCGGGGAGCTGTTTTTT. It codes for CASSEGLLNTGELFF.

This CDR3 is CASSLGVGRQETQYF. The CDR3 coding sequence is TGTGCCAGCAGCTTAGGGGTAGGGCGACAAGAGACCCAGTACTTC. The J gene is TRBJ2-5, the V gene TRBV7-7, with D hard to call. V gave up 1 base and J gave up 2 bases, with 11 bases separating them. The germline gives CDR1 SSHAT, CDR2 FNYEAQ (reference sequence). This CDR3 spans 15 amino acids.

V is TRBV6-1 and J is TRBJ1-4, with D possibly being TRBD1 (5 bases). The germline CDR1 and CDR2 sequences are MNHNS and SASEGT. V was clipped by 5 bases and J by 7 bases, with 17 bases between them. CDR3 size: 15 residues. This chain's CDR3 is CASSLGRLQGEKLFF. The CDR3 DNA reads TGTGCCAGCAGTCTGGGGAGGCTCCAGGGTGAAAAACTGTTTTTT.

This chain joins TRBV6-5 and TRBJ1-2; weak D call: TRBD1 (5 bases). The CDR3 loop spans 15 amino acids. Germline values: CDR1 MNHEY, CDR2 SVGAGI. Deletions cut 2 bases from V and 3 bases from J, with 13 bases between. The CDR3 nucleotides read TGTGCCAGCAGTTACATGGAGGGGCGGGACTATGGCTACACCTTC. Protein product: CASSYMEGRDYGYTF.

The chain has TRBV9 and TRBJ2-7; D is ambiguous. With 4 bases removed from V and 0 bases from J, the gap between germline ends came to 14 bases. CDR1 is SGDLS and CDR2 is YYNGEE in the germline V gene. The CDR3 has 15 residues. For the CDR3, the DNA is TGTGCCAGCAGCCGAGGAGAGGCGGACTCCTACGAGCAGTACTTC. It is translated as CASSRGEADSYEQYF.

This chain connects TRBV18 to TRBJ1-2, with a tentative D call TRBD1 (5 bases). The CDR3 runs 12 residues. Germline V gene data show CDR1 as KGHSH and CDR2 as LQKENI. V lost 3 bases, J lost 7 bases, and 9 bases lay in between. CDR3 in amino acids: CASSPVGGGYTF. CDR3 bases: TGTGCCAGCTCACCGGTCGGGGGTGGCTACACCTTC.

The V call is TRBV27, the J call TRBJ1-2; 9 bases are a match to TRBD1. The J segment lost 0 bases and the V segment lost 5 bases, leaving 16 bases of the junction unmatched. Germline values: CDR1 MNHEY, CDR2 SMNVEV (reference sequence). This CDR3 is 19 amino acids long. The CDR3 here is CASSPLSGTGYEANYGYTF. The CDR3 DNA reads TGTGCCAGCAGTCCCCTCTCCGGGACAGGGTATGAAGCTAACTATGGCTACACCTTC.

The rearrangement joins TRBV28 to TRBJ2-7; D is uncertain. The V gene lost 3 bases and the J gene lost 0 bases, with 15 bases spanning the gap. The CDR3 runs 16 residues. Looked up from germline, CDR1 is MDHEN and CDR2 is SYDVKM. The CDR3 DNA follows: TGTGCCAGCAGTTTTTTGGGCAGGACGGACTCCTACGAGCAGTACTTC. Its protein is CASSFLGRTDSYEQYF.

The chain employs TRBV4-1 and TRBJ1-1, with unresolved D. This CDR3 region has 15 residues. CDR1 and CDR2 from the germline V gene are MGHRA and YSYEKL. The ends were cut back, 0 bases at V and 0 bases at J, with 8 bases in the middle. CDR3 DNA sequence: TGCGCCAGCAGCCAAGATTTCCCCGTGAACACTGAAGCTTTCTTT. It specifies CASSQDFPVNTEAFF.

The chain carries TRBV2 and TRBJ2-4; D unclear. Germline CDR1 SNHLY, CDR2 FYNNEI. The V end was cut by 4 bases, the J end by 1 base, with 11 bases between. CDR3 length: 15 residues. CDR3 residues: CASSGLGQAKNIQYF. CDR3 sequence (DNA): TGTGCCAGCAGTGGGCTGGGTCAGGCCAAAAACATTCAGTACTTC.

This chain uses TRBV29-1 with TRBJ2-3; no definite D call. CDR1 and CDR2 (germline): SQVTM, ANQGSEA. The V end lost 6 bases, the J end lost 3 bases, and 7 bases lay between the germline ends. This CDR3 contains 11 residues. The CDR3 region is CSVGKTDTQYF. The CDR3, as DNA: TGCAGCGTGGGGAAAACAGATACGCAGTATTTT.

The chain carries TRBV18 and TRBJ2-7; 7 bases agree with TRBD1. CDR3 length: 13 amino acids. Germline V gene sequence: CDR1 KGHSH, CDR2 LQKENI. V lost 6 bases, J lost 2 bases, and 4 bases stayed unmatched. The DNA for the CDR3 is TGTGCCAGCTCCCGCGGACAGGCCTACGAGCAGTACTTC. Translated, it gives CASSRGQAYEQYF.

The V gene is TRBV7-2, the J gene TRBJ2-1, with 14 bases identical to TRBD2. The CDR3 sequence is 15 residues long. Trimming at V came to 3 bases and at J to 7 bases, leaving 2 bases not matched to a gene. Per the germline V gene, CDR1 is SGHTA and CDR2 is FQGNSA. CDR3 sequence (DNA): TGTGCCAGCAGCTTGACTAGCGGGGGGGCAAATGAGCAGTTCTTC. Its translation is CASSLTSGGANEQFF.

V is TRBV28 and J is TRBJ1-5; TRBD1 agrees at 7 bases. Germline CDR1 and CDR2: MDHEN and SYDVKM. The junction had 16 bases not matched to a gene; V was cut back by 3 bases and J by 5 bases. The CDR3 spans 18 residues. The CDR3 coding sequence is TGTGCCAGCAGTTTCTACTCATACTGGGGACAGAACTATCAGCCCCAGCATTTT. Protein: CASSFYSYWGQNYQPQHF.

The V gene is TRBV30, the J gene TRBJ1-2, with a weak D call TRBD1 (6 bases). The CDR3 runs 14 residues. Germline CDR1 GTSNPN, CDR2 SVGIG (reference sequence). V was trimmed by 0 bases and J by 8 bases, leaving 16 bases between them. The DNA for the CDR3 is TGTGCCTGGAGTGTAGGTGTGGGGGCGGACGGCTACACCTTC. This codes for CAWSVGVGADGYTF.